This T cell receptor (beta chain) was sequenced in a study of tumor and adjacent non-tumor tissue in lung cancer. Study-level information: The cohort had 12 to 13 adenocarcinoma, a couple of squamous cell and 1 small cell patients. Study findings and constraints: Normal lung showed higher cumulative top 100 clone frequency than tumor.

This sample's RNA came from whole unsorted tissue. This non-tumor lung sample came from over 3 cm beyond the tumor edge. This CDR3 contains 13 residues. CDR1 and CDR2 (germline): LNHNV, YYDKDF (reference sequence). V was cut by 6 bases and J by 4 bases, with 12 bases left in between. A modified ARM-PCR protocol with three rounds of nested PCR amplified TCRbeta. TCRdb re-derived calls from the multiplex PCR reads in MiXCR, one entry per CDR3 protein. This repertoire shows 80,000 or so distinct CDR3 sequences, roughly 80% found once; its top ten account for about 47%. This clonotype was recorded only once. What it recognizes is unknown.

The sequenced sample was distant non-tumor lung tissue. The chain carries TRBV15 and TRBJ2-5, with D maybe TRBD1 (5 bases). The sequence was obtained from a man between 60 and 70 years old with non-small cell lung cancer. The CDR3 is CATRQGPLETQYF. The DNA for the CDR3 is TGTGCCACCAGGCAGGGTCCATTAGAGACCCAGTACTTC. The full variable domain, with the rest looked up from reference TRBV15 and TRBJ2-5, is DAMVIQNPRYQVTQFGKPVTLSCSQTLNHNVMYWYQQKSSQAPKLLFHYYDKDFNNEADTPDNFQSRRPNTSFCFLDIRSPGLGDTAMYLCATRQGPLETQYFGPGTRLLVL.